This T cell receptor beta chain appears in the sequencing data of a study of T-cell memory formation after mild COVID-19. Study results and caveats: Contracting clones, day 15 to 85, had balanced CD4/CD8, and later expanders favored CD4+. Some clones that responded turned up in pre-infection memory, which suggests that cross-reactive memory joined in.

The 5'RACE method, run with constant-segment primers, produced TCR alpha and TCR beta cDNA libraries (carrying sample barcodes and UMIs). TCRdb passed the 5' RACE reads through MiXCR, listing each CDR3 protein once. The sample holds a few hundred thousand distinct CDR3 sequences; roughly a fifth are singletons and the top ten take approximately 8.4%. The CDR3 covers 12 residues. Per the germline V gene, CDR1 is MRHNA and CDR2 is SNTAGT. Unmatched junction bases numbered 0, after V lost 4 bases and J lost 7 bases. The sample holds one count of this clonotype. What it binds is unknown. The receptor's source is an adult woman who had mild COVID-19 (a few samples of this study predate the infection). Cell type and time point are not known. The gene calls are TRBV6-4 and TRBJ2-2; 7 bases match TRBD2. The specimen sequenced was PBMCs or a T cell subset sorted from them (not recorded which). The CDR3 loop is CASSASGGELFF. In DNA, the CDR3 is TGTGCCAGCAGTGCTAGCGGCGGGGAGCTGTTTTTT.